This is a list of T cell receptor beta chains from one sample in a study of shared clonotypes between healthy human individuals. Generated by immunoSEQ multiplex PCR, the TCRdb table keeps only in-frame clones and is missing some. The sample consists of around 700,000 clones, 90% to 95% of them appearing once. The sequencing sample was made of naive CD8+ T cells sorted from blood. The receptors derive from a man younger than 40 in good health. Both conserved end residues are part of each CDR3. D genes are given only for firm matches. Expanded clones are given a class, and other clones once, few, many or no size at all.

.	TRBJ2-3	TRBV5-5	.	CASSLAGLRGTDTQYF	TGTGCCAGCAGCTTGGCGGGGCTAAGGGGCACAGATACGCAGTATTTT
TRBD2	TRBJ2-1	TRBV4-3	.	CASSGLAGWGNEQFF	TGCGCCAGCAGCGGACTAGCGGGATGGGGCAATGAGCAGTTCTTC
TRBD2	TRBJ2-5	TRBV27	once	CASTSTGGEETQYF	TGTGCCAGCACCTCCACCGGGGGGGAAGAGACCCAGTACTTC
.	TRBJ1-5	TRBV15	.	CATSRDGQSNQPQHF	TGTGCCACCAGCAGAGATGGGCAGTCCAATCAGCCCCAGCATTTT
.	TRBJ2-1	TRBV27	.	CASSPFLEGLNEQFF	TGTGCCAGCAGCCCTTTCCTGGAGGGCCTCAATGAGCAGTTCTTC
TRBD1	TRBJ1-5	TRBV4-1	.	CASSPEQGDNQPQHF	TGCGCCAGCAGCCCGGAACAGGGGGACAACCAGCCCCAGCATTTT
TRBD2	TRBJ2-7	TRBV27	.	CASSRGLAGFSHEQYF	TGTGCCAGCAGTCGCGGACTAGCGGGCTTTTCGCACGAGCAGTACTTC
TRBD1	TRBJ1-5	TRBV7-2	.	CASSLDRVTGPNQPQHF	TGTGCCAGCAGCTTAGATCGGGTGACAGGGCCTAATCAGCCCCAGCATTTT
.	TRBJ2-3	TRBV29-1	.	CSARASWDTQYF	TGCAGCGCCCGGGCCTCCTGGGATACGCAGTATTTT
TRBD2	TRBJ2-7	TRBV11-2	.	CASTAGLAGRSSYEQYF	TGTGCCAGCACCGCGGGACTAGCGGGCAGGAGCTCCTACGAGCAGTACTTC
.	TRBJ1-1	TRBV7-9	.	CASTLTPTPMNTEAFF	TGTGCCAGCACGCTGACCCCGACACCTATGAACACTGAAGCTTTCTTT
TRBD2	TRBJ2-5	TRBV7-9	.	CASSSRLAGGPQETQYF	TGTGCCAGCAGCTCAAGACTAGCGGGAGGGCCCCAAGAGACCCAGTACTTC
TRBD1	TRBJ2-7	TRBV2	.	CASSTGGDEQYF	TGTGCCAGTTCGACAGGGGGCGACGAGCAGTACTTC
.	TRBJ1-1	TRBV7-6	few	CASSLGGYEAFF	TGTGCCAGCAGCCTCGGTGGATATGAAGCTTTCTTT
.	TRBJ2-3	TRBV9	.	CASSITDTQYF	TGTGCCAGCAGCATTACAGATACGCAGTATTTT
.	TRBJ1-5	TRBV27	.	CASRGEGNQPQHF	TGTGCCAGCAGAGGAGAGGGGAATCAGCCCCAGCATTTT
.	TRBJ1-1	TRBV5-1	.	CASSLFLVSTKSEAFF	TGCGCCAGCAGCTTGTTTCTGGTCTCCACCAAATCTGAAGCTTTCTTT
TRBD2	TRBJ2-1	TRBV12-5	.	CASGFSGRANEQFF	TGTGCTAGTGGTTTCTCCGGGAGGGCCAATGAGCAGTTCTTC
TRBD2	TRBJ2-1	TRBV7-9	.	CASSPPSGTKYNEQFF	TGTGCCAGCAGCCCTCCTAGCGGGACAAAGTACAATGAGCAGTTCTTC
.	TRBJ2-7	TRBV28	.	CASSVWGQPAEQYF	TGTGCCAGCAGTGTGTGGGGTCAGCCCGCCGAGCAGTACTTC
.	TRBJ1-4	TRBV2	.	CASSEAPSLEKLFF	TGTGCCAGCAGTGAAGCGCCTTCGCTCGAAAAACTGTTTTTT
TRBD1	TRBJ2-7	TRBV6-5	.	CASSYSQGTGQYF	TGTGCCAGCAGTTACTCTCAGGGGACAGGGCAGTACTTC
TRBD2	TRBJ2-6	TRBV4-1	.	CASSQEGSGRASLSGANVLTF	TGCGCCAGCAGCCAAGAGGGTAGCGGGAGGGCCTCCCTCTCTGGGGCCAACGTCCTGACTTTC
TRBD2	TRBJ2-3	TRBV4-1	.	CASRKGRGSGRARDTQYF	TGCGCCAGCAGAAAGGGGCGGGGGAGCGGGAGGGCCCGTGATACGCAGTATTTT
.	TRBJ1-3	TRBV19	.	CASSTPYGNTIYF	TGTGCCAGTAGTACCCCTTACGGAAACACCATATATTTT
TRBD2	TRBJ2-3	TRBV28	.	CASAGLGGTSYRQYF	TGTGCCAGCGCCGGTTTGGGGGGGACTAGCTATCGGCAGTATTTT
.	TRBJ1-5	TRBV6-1	few	CAILGEAGNQPQHF	TGTGCCATCCTCGGGGAAGCCGGCAATCAGCCCCAGCATTTT
.	TRBJ1-1	TRBV5-4	.	CASSLEGRVEAFF	TGTGCCAGCAGCTTGGAGGGGAGGGTGGAAGCTTTCTTT
TRBD2	TRBJ2-7	TRBV28	.	CASRTGTSGRVYEQYF	TGTGCCAGCAGAACTGGGACTAGCGGGAGAGTATACGAGCAGTACTTC
.	TRBJ1-2	TRBV7-9	.	CASSLAPEGYTF	TGTGCCAGCAGCCTGGCTCCGGAAGGCTACACCTTC
TRBD2	TRBJ2-1	TRBV13	.	CASSPRGSGRGNEQFF	TGTGCCAGCAGCCCCCGGGGTAGCGGGAGGGGTAATGAGCAGTTCTTC
TRBD1	TRBJ2-3	TRBV29-1	few	CSVEVLGTGTDTQYF	TGCAGCGTTGAAGTCTTAGGGACAGGGACAGATACGCAGTATTTT
.	TRBJ2-1	TRBV27	once	CASSPSAGYNEQFF	TGTGCCAGCAGCCCTAGCGCGGGCTACAATGAGCAGTTCTTC
TRBD2	TRBJ2-7	TRBV11-2	.	CASSLDPIFGTSVFEQYF	TGTGCCAGCAGCTTAGATCCAATATTTGGGACTAGCGTCTTCGAGCAGTACTTC
.	TRBJ2-7	TRBV13	once	CASSSQGVYEQYF	TGTGCCAGCAGCTCTCAGGGAGTCTACGAGCAGTACTTC
TRBD2	TRBJ2-2	TRBV7-7	.	CASSLFASGRETTGELFF	TGTGCCAGCAGCTTATTTGCTAGCGGGAGAGAAACCACCGGGGAGCTGTTTTTT
TRBD2	TRBJ2-2	TRBV4-3	.	CASSPWTSGRYDEAGELFF	TGCGCCAGCAGCCCTTGGACTAGCGGGCGATATGATGAGGCCGGGGAGCTGTTTTTT
.	TRBJ2-5	TRBV29-1	.	CSTSRQETQYF	TGCAGTACTAGCCGCCAAGAGACCCAGTACTTC
TRBD2	TRBJ2-3	TRBV2	once	CASSEWASGSTDTQYF	TGTGCCAGCAGTGAATGGGCTAGCGGGAGCACAGATACGCAGTATTTT
TRBD2	TRBJ2-7	TRBV15	.	CATSKSAAGGPYEQYF	TGTGCCACCAGCAAATCCGCAGCGGGAGGGCCCTACGAGCAGTACTTC
.	TRBJ1-5	TRBV7-6	.	CASSERVTDQPQHF	TGTGCCAGCAGCGAACGGGTGACAGATCAGCCCCAGCATTTT
TRBD1	TRBJ2-3	TRBV27	.	CASSPRDRGTDTQYF	TGTGCCAGCAGTCCCCGGGACAGGGGTACAGATACGCAGTATTTT
.	TRBJ2-1	TRBV5-1	.	CASSLEDAEQFF	TGCGCCAGCAGCTTGGAGGACGCCGAGCAGTTCTTC
TRBD1	TRBJ2-7	TRBV5-1	.	CASSLAGTGVPSEQYF	TGCGCCAGCAGCTTGGCCGGGACAGGAGTCCCCTCCGAGCAGTACTTC
.	TRBJ2-1	TRBV7-9	.	CASSTPRSSYNEQFF	TGTGCCAGCAGCACTCCCCGGAGCTCCTACAATGAGCAGTTCTTC
.	TRBJ1-2	TRBV7-9	.	CASEGVDYGYTF	TGTGCCTCTGAGGGGGTCGACTATGGCTACACCTTC
.	TRBJ1-2	TRBV28	.	CASSPDWGANYGYTF	TGTGCCAGCAGCCCAGACTGGGGGGCTAACTATGGCTACACCTTC
.	TRBJ2-3	TRBV30	.	CAWSQRGGRQLDTQYF	TGTGCCTGGAGCCAAAGGGGGGGTAGGCAGTTGGATACGCAGTATTTT